This note documents a single T cell receptor beta chain sequence. These data are taken from a study of CD8 T cells in ankylosing spondylitis. Using its own MiXCR run on the 5' RACE reads, TCRdb lists one record per CDR3 protein. Among roughly 150,000 distinct CDR3 sequences listed, 30% to 40% were seen once. The CDR3 totals 18 residues. V gave up 2 bases and J gave up 0 bases; unmatched junction bases: 5. CDR1 and CDR2 (germline): SGHRS, YFSETQ. This sequence joins TRBV5-1 and TRBJ2-1, with 13 bases identical to TRBD2. The sample comprised synovial fluid, either unsorted or a sorted T cell fraction (not recorded which). This receptor was taken from a male donor with ankylosing spondylitis. The CDR3 DNA follows: TGCGCCAGCAGCTTCCGACTAGCGGGAGGAAGCTCCTACAATGAGCAGTTCTTC. It encodes CASSFRLAGGSSYNEQFF.